These T cell receptor beta chains were read from a single sample in a study of cytomegalovirus exposure and HLA in healthy donors. Only in-frame clones appear in the TCRdb table, and some are missing; sequencing was by immunoSEQ multiplex PCR. The sample data list around 75,000 clones. The sequencing input was PBMCs. The source is a man aged 40-55 years in good health and CMV-seronegative. The CDR3 runs from the conserved cysteine through the conserved F or W. Each record gives: D gene, J gene, V gene, CDR3 DNA, CDR3 protein. A D gene is named only where the DNA matches it firmly.

d_call: NA
j_call: TRBJ2-5
v_call: TRBV9
cdr3_nt: TGTGCCAGCAGCGTCGACCACAGGGAGACCCAGTACTTC
cdr3_aa: CASSVDHRETQYF

d_call: NA
j_call: TRBJ1-3
v_call: TRBV27
cdr3_nt: TGTGCCAGCAGCGACAGAGGAGATACTGGAAACACCATATATTTT
cdr3_aa: CASSDRGDTGNTIYF

d_call: NA
j_call: TRBJ1-6
v_call: TRBV7-2
cdr3_nt: TGTGCCAGCAGCTTAGAGATCGGGAGAGCGTATTCACCCCTCCACTTT
cdr3_aa: CASSLEIGRAYSPLHF

d_call: NA
j_call: TRBJ1-1
v_call: TRBV7-9
cdr3_nt: TGTGCCAGCAGCTTAGCGGAGGGCGAAGCTTTCTTT
cdr3_aa: CASSLAEGEAFF

d_call: NA
j_call: TRBJ1-2
v_call: TRBV5-4
cdr3_nt: TGTGCCAGCAGCTTGGACATAAGTGGCTACACCTTC
cdr3_aa: CASSLDISGYTF

d_call: NA
j_call: TRBJ1-2
v_call: TRBV20-1
cdr3_nt: TGCAGTGCTCCGGACTATGGCTACACCTTC
cdr3_aa: CSAPDYGYTF

d_call: TRBD2
j_call: TRBJ2-3
v_call: TRBV7-9
cdr3_nt: TGTGCCAGCAGGAGCACGGGATTGCGGGAGTCCCCAGATACGCAGTATTTT
cdr3_aa: CASRSTGLRESPDTQYF

d_call: NA
j_call: TRBJ2-2
v_call: TRBV6-5
cdr3_nt: TGTGCCAGCAGTTACACAGGGAACACCGGGGAGCTGTTTTTT
cdr3_aa: CASSYTGNTGELFF

d_call: NA
j_call: TRBJ2-7
v_call: TRBV27
cdr3_nt: TGTGCCAGCAGTTTCGATCGCCGGGGGACGGAGCAGTACTTC
cdr3_aa: CASSFDRRGTEQYF

d_call: TRBD1
j_call: TRBJ1-4
v_call: TRBV5-4
cdr3_nt: TGTGCCAGCAGCTTGGCGGGACAGGGTGGTGAAAAACTGTTTTTT
cdr3_aa: CASSLAGQGGEKLFF

d_call: NA
j_call: TRBJ2-2
v_call: TRBV5-1
cdr3_nt: TGCGCCAGCAGCTTGCTACAGTCCGGGGAGCTGTTTTTT
cdr3_aa: CASSLLQSGELFF

d_call: NA
j_call: TRBJ2-5
v_call: TRBV9
cdr3_nt: TGTGCCAGCAGCGTAGAGTTCGGGACCCAGTACTTC
cdr3_aa: CASSVEFGTQYF

d_call: NA
j_call: TRBJ1-4
v_call: TRBV6-6
cdr3_nt: TGTGCCAGCAGTTATGAAACTCGAGTTGAAAAACTGTTTTTT
cdr3_aa: CASSYETRVEKLFF

d_call: TRBD2
j_call: TRBJ2-1
v_call: TRBV2
cdr3_nt: TGTGCCAGCAGCAATAGCGGGGGGCCCTACAATGAGCAGTTCTTC
cdr3_aa: CASSNSGGPYNEQFF

d_call: TRBD2
j_call: TRBJ2-1
v_call: TRBV28
cdr3_nt: TGTGCCAGCAGCAACGACGGACTAGCGGGAGACAATGAGCAGTTCTTC
cdr3_aa: CASSNDGLAGDNEQFF

d_call: TRBD2
j_call: TRBJ2-1
v_call: TRBV7-9
cdr3_nt: TGTGCCAGCAGCTCCCGGGCGGGAGGGGGTGAGCAGTTCTTC
cdr3_aa: CASSSRAGGGEQFF

d_call: NA
j_call: TRBJ2-5
v_call: TRBV10-2
cdr3_nt: TGCGCCAGCAGTGAGTCGGTTTTGGCAGGGTTATCAGAGACCCAGTACTTC
cdr3_aa: CASSESVLAGLSETQYF

d_call: TRBD1
j_call: TRBJ1-5
v_call: TRBV4-2
cdr3_nt: TGTGCCAGCAGCCAAGATGCAGGGGGCGGTCAGCCCCAGCATTTT
cdr3_aa: CASSQDAGGGQPQHF

d_call: TRBD1
j_call: TRBJ2-1
v_call: TRBV7-9
cdr3_nt: TGTGCCAGCAGCTTAGAGAGACAGGGGGGCTCCTACAATGAGCAGTTCTTC
cdr3_aa: CASSLERQGGSYNEQFF

d_call: NA
j_call: TRBJ1-1
v_call: TRBV30
cdr3_nt: TGTGCCTGGAGTACTAACTCACGGTCAGAAGCTTTCTTT
cdr3_aa: CAWSTNSRSEAFF

d_call: TRBD2
j_call: TRBJ2-1
v_call: TRBV30
cdr3_nt: TGTGCCTGGAGCTCGCGGGCGGGAGGCTCCTACAATGAGCAGTTCTTC
cdr3_aa: CAWSSRAGGSYNEQFF

d_call: TRBD1
j_call: TRBJ1-5
v_call: TRBV19
cdr3_nt: TGTGCCAGTAGATTGCACAGGGGGTTATCAAATCAGCCCCAGCATTTT
cdr3_aa: CASRLHRGLSNQPQHF

d_call: NA
j_call: TRBJ1-1
v_call: TRBV9
cdr3_nt: TGTGCCAGCAGCGTAGAACCTCAGGAGGTCACTGAAGCTTTCTTT
cdr3_aa: CASSVEPQEVTEAFF

d_call: TRBD2
j_call: TRBJ2-1
v_call: TRBV2
cdr3_nt: TGTGCCAGCGGACTAGCGGGAACGGATGAGCAGTTCTTC
cdr3_aa: CASGLAGTDEQFF

d_call: TRBD2
j_call: TRBJ2-3
v_call: TRBV7-8
cdr3_nt: TGTGCCAGCAGCTTTACTAGCGGGAGGGACGATACGCAGTATTTT
cdr3_aa: CASSFTSGRDDTQYF

d_call: NA
j_call: TRBJ2-1
v_call: TRBV7-9
cdr3_nt: TGTGCCAGCAGCTTAGTCAGGGGGGTCTCCTACAATGAGCAGTTCTTC
cdr3_aa: CASSLVRGVSYNEQFF

d_call: NA
j_call: TRBJ2-2
v_call: TRBV2
cdr3_nt: TGTGCCAGCAGTGGGCGTCAGGCGAACACCGGGGAGCTGTTTTTT
cdr3_aa: CASSGRQANTGELFF

d_call: NA
j_call: TRBJ1-6
v_call: TRBV10-1
cdr3_nt: TGCGCCAGCACCCACAACCCCAAGGGGACGGGGGTAGGATCACCCCTCCACTTT
cdr3_aa: CASTHNPKGTGVGSPLHF

d_call: NA
j_call: TRBJ2-7
v_call: TRBV7-9
cdr3_nt: TGTGCCAGCAGCTTAGCGAGGGCAGAGCAGTACTTC
cdr3_aa: CASSLARAEQYF

d_call: NA
j_call: TRBJ1-1
v_call: TRBV29-1
cdr3_nt: TGCAGCGCGGACGCGGGGACTGAAGCTTTCTTT
cdr3_aa: CSADAGTEAFF

d_call: TRBD2
j_call: TRBJ2-1
v_call: TRBV4-3
cdr3_nt: TGCGCCAGCAGCCAAGATCCACTAGCGGTCAACAATGAGCAGTTCTTC
cdr3_aa: CASSQDPLAVNNEQFF

d_call: TRBD2
j_call: TRBJ2-5
v_call: TRBV7-2
cdr3_nt: TGTGCCAGCAGCCCGGGACTAGCGGGAGCGGGTGAGACCCAGTACTTC
cdr3_aa: CASSPGLAGAGETQYF

d_call: TRBD2
j_call: TRBJ2-3
v_call: TRBV6-5
cdr3_nt: TGTGCCAGCAGTCCCTTAGGTAGCGGGAGTAATACGCAGTATTTT
cdr3_aa: CASSPLGSGSNTQYF

d_call: TRBD1
j_call: TRBJ1-5
v_call: TRBV19
cdr3_nt: TGTGCCAGTACCACCGTCACAGGGGGCGGCCATCAGCCCCAGCATTTT
cdr3_aa: CASTTVTGGGHQPQHF